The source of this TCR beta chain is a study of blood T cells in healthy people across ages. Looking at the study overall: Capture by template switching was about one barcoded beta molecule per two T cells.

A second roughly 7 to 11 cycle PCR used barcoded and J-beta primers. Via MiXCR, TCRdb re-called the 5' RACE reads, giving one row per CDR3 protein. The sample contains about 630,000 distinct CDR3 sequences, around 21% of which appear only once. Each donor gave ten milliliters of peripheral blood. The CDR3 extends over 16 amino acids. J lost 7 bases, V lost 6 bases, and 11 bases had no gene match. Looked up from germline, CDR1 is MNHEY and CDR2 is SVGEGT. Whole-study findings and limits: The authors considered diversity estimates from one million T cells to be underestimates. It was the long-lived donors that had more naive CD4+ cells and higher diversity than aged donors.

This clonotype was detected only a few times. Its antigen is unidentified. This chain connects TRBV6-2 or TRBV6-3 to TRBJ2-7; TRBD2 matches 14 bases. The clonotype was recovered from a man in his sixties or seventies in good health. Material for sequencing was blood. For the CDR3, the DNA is TGTGCCAGCAGCAGCTTCGGGACTAGCGGGAGTCTGGAGCAGTACTTC. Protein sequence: CASSSFGTSGSLEQYF.